This T cell receptor beta chain was documented in a study of HIV-infected children after antiretroviral therapy interruption (dated by TCRdb to about 2019). About the investigation overall: Eight children, all with CD4+ count above 500 and viral load below 50 copies/ml, were included, of whom four were on planned treatment interruption and four were on continuous treatment. A median age of roughly 10 years was recorded in the interruption group, and a median age of roughly 8 years was recorded in the continuous treatment group. Recorded exposure to EBV and CMV was present in most of the participating children. For the interruption arm, samples were taken at week 0, at week 12, at the end of interruption (week 24 or 48), and roughly 3 years after the study ended. In the continuous-treatment arm, samples from corresponding weeks 0, 48 and 150 were analyzed. Alongside measurements of thymic output, the study compared TCR repertoires of children on planned treatment interruption with TCR repertoires of children on continuous antiretroviral treatment.

Beyond this particular receptor, the publication reports: An increase in the naive CD4+ Gini coefficient was observed by the end of treatment interruption, suggesting clonal expansion, and a return to baseline was observed by 3 years. Sorted CD45RA+ naive cells might include minor non-naive CD45RA+ populations such as EMRA or stem memory cells. In naive CD4+ repertoires of PTI patients, reduced CDR3 sharing between time points was observed after interruption began, whereas many sequences were found to be shared between end of interruption and 3 years later. The small number of patients is a limitation of the study, so the data should be interpreted with caution.

Taken with the paper, the label for treatment or condition translates to: PENTA 11 planned treatment interruption arm or continuous ART arm. Participants were children from the United Kingdom aged 2 to 15 years who had received at least three-drug ART for at least 24 weeks. Cryopreserved PBMCs with at least 5 million viable cells were required; four candidate patients were excluded for low viable PBMC yield. Using a FACSAria III cell sorter, naive CD4+ CD45RA+ CD45RO- T cells were FACS-sorted out of thawed PBMCs. After sorting, cells were fixed, and RNA was extracted with the RNeasy FFPE kit and then with the RNeasy Micro kit. Libraries came from 3' RACE. TCR libraries were built from RNA using a 3' RACE protocol with unique molecular identifiers to correct PCR amplification bias. Up to about 12 amplicon libraries were pooled and sequenced on an Illumina MiSeq with v2 2x250 paired-end chemistry. The original pipeline was this. Reads were processed with Decombinator to assign V and J genes and CDR3, with barcode-based error and PCR bias correction. Repertoires were subsampled to equal depth before Gini coefficients were calculated with the R ineq package. Three approaches were used to assess CDR3 similarity: GLIPH, Hamming distance and a shared triplet metric. The raw public reads went through TCRdb reprocessing: fastp at Q25, MiXCR clone calling, in-frame beta chains kept. CDR3 protein sequences are deduplicated, and each keeps its most common genes and DNA. TCRdb's processing, not the authors' own work, is the source of the V and J calls. Here the sample has fewer than 100,000 distinct CDR3 sequences; under 8% occur a single time. The ten most abundant clones make up 1.1% of the sample.

Trimming takes 4 bases from V and 9 bases from J, and the germline ends sit 9 bases apart. CDR1 and CDR2 are read off the germline V gene as MNHEY and SVGAGI. The CDR3 goes from the cysteine to the phenylalanine over 11 residues. Only the CDR3 part of the read is kept: 33 bases, read in frame from the first base. This clonotype was found many times. Its antigen specificity is not known. No per-base quality is available; no much larger clone lies one base away. This specimen was CD45RA+ CD4+ T cells from PBMCs, pooled from several time points, taken from a donor given antiretroviral therapy, either interrupted or continuous. The cell subset or site label of this sample denotes: naive CD4+ CD45RA+ CD45RO- T cells. This clonotype was obtained from a pool of human donors with HIV. The sequence links TRBV6-5 to TRBJ1-1, with no D gene named confidently. CDR3 reads: CASSSGVKAFF. The sequenced DNA is TGTGCCAGCAGTTCTGGGGTTAAAGCTTTCTTT.